Each of the 24 T cell receptor beta chains below was sequenced from the same sample in a study of early stage breast cancer tumors. Only in-frame clones appear in the TCRdb table, and some are missing; sequencing was by immunoSEQ multiplex PCR. The sample includes around 51,000 clones, about three quarters seen only once; the top ten take under 4.5%. The sequencing input was blood. The receptors stem from a person in their forties with breast cancer.

This rearrangement joins TRBV7-2 to TRBJ1-1; D gene uncertain. This CDR3 is built from 13 residues. The germline V and J ends were trimmed by 4 bases and 7 bases, with 13 bases remaining between them. Germline CDR1 and CDR2: SGHTA and FQGNSA. The CDR3 DNA reads as TGTGCCAGCAGCTACTATCAAGACGGTGAAGCTTTCTTT. This encodes CASSYYQDGEAFF.

The V gene is TRBV10-3, the J gene TRBJ2-1, with 9 bases fitting TRBD1. V was pared by 10 bases and J by 3 bases, with 16 bases of the junction left unmatched. The CDR3 totals 17 residues. Germline V gene data show CDR1 as ENHRY and CDR2 as SYGVKD. The CDR3 coding sequence is TGTGCCACCGAGGGGGGGACCGGGACAGGGAACTACAATGAGCAGTTCTTC. This codes for CATEGGTGTGNYNEQFF.

The table lists this clone with a few counts. The chain employs TRBV7-8 and TRBJ2-7; 12 nucleotides match TRBD2. This CDR3 comprises 14 residues. Germline assignment: CDR1 SGHVS and CDR2 FQNEAQ. V lost 7 bases to trimming and J lost 6 bases; unmatched junction nucleotides: 7. CDR3 residues: CASMPLAGGGEQYF. The CDR3 region has the DNA TGTGCCAGCATGCCACTAGCGGGAGGCGGCGAGCAGTACTTC.

This clone is judged medium-sized. The chain carries TRBV5-3 and TRBJ2-7, with unresolved D. TRBV5-3 is an open reading frame, and its role is uncertain. The CDR3 is 12 residues long. Trimming left V 0 bases short and J 3 bases short, with 4 bases between. CDR3 bases: TGTGCCAGAAGCTTGGCTAGCTACGAGCAGTACTTC. As protein: CARSLASYEQYF.

The rearrangement uses TRBV6-5 and TRBJ2-7, with D uncertain. This CDR3 has 14 amino acids. The V gene's germline CDR1 is MNHEY and CDR2 SVGAGI. Trimming took off 2 bases at V and 2 bases at J, with 10 bases between the two ends. The DNA of the CDR3 is TGTGCCAGCAGTTACAAGGACGGCGCCTACGAGCAGTACTTC. It translates to CASSYKDGAYEQYF.

For this clone: The junction shows a germline mismatch at one end, possibly a read error. This chain joins TRBV7-7 and TRBJ2-5, with D perhaps matching TRBD1 or TRBD2 (5 bases each). The CDR3 consists of 13 residues. CDR1 is SSHAT and CDR2 is FNYEAQ in the germline V gene (reference sequence). The CDR3 nucleotides read TGTGCTAGCAGCCAAGGGTGGGGGGAGACCCAGTACTTC. This sequence encodes CASSQGWGETQYF.

This sequence joins TRBV7-6 and TRBJ2-5, with TRBD2 identical over 15 bases. The V gene end was trimmed by 4 bases and the J gene end by 5 bases; junction bases not matched to a gene: 5. The CDR3 runs to 16 residues. CDR1 and CDR2 (germline): SGHVS, FNYEAQ. CDR3 in amino acids: CASSSGLAGGYETQYF. The CDR3 region has the DNA TGTGCCAGCAGCTCGGGACTAGCGGGAGGTTATGAGACCCAGTACTTC.

The chain recombines TRBV5-1 with TRBJ2-1; D not resolved. There are 13 residues in the CDR3. Trimming removed 4 bases from V and 6 bases from J, with 11 bases in between. Germline loops: CDR1 SGHRS, CDR2 YFSETQ. The CDR3 is CASSVTEANEQFF. CDR3 DNA: TGCGCCAGCAGCGTAACAGAGGCCAATGAGCAGTTCTTC.

V and J are TRBV11-3 and TRBJ2-2, with no clear D. Germline V gene data show CDR1 as SGHNT and CDR2 as YENEEA. Trimming left V 0 bases short and J 5 bases short, with 1 base between. This CDR3 is built from 12 residues. The CDR3 bases are TGTGCCAGCAGCTTAGAGACCGGGGAGCTGTTTTTT. Encoded protein: CASSLETGELFF.

The rearrangement links TRBV15 to TRBJ2-2, with 8 bases lining up with TRBD2. This CDR3 has 14 residues. After removal of 5 bases from V and 3 bases from J, the junction contained 2 bases not matched to a gene. Germline CDR1 LNHNV, CDR2 YYDKDF (reference sequence). The CDR3 loop reads CATSPAGDTGELFF. For the CDR3, the DNA is TGTGCCACCAGCCCAGCGGGAGACACCGGGGAGCTGTTTTTT.

The V gene is TRBV19, the J gene TRBJ1-5, with unresolved D. The germline V gene encodes CDR1 LNHDA and CDR2 SQIVND (reference sequence). CDR3 size: 12 residues. Trimming removed 2 bases at V and 6 bases at J, with 5 bases between. The CDR3 DNA is TGTGCCAGTAGTATACGGCCTCAGCCCCAGCATTTT. It yields the protein CASSIRPQPQHF.

The CDR3 DNA follows: TGTGCCTGGAGTGTTATCCCAGGGGTAGGAGGCTACACCTTC. Protein product: CAWSVIPGVGGYTF. The V call is TRBV30, the J call TRBJ1-2; D may be TRBD1 (6 bases). The CDR3 consists of 14 residues. Trimming cost V 0 bases and J 8 bases, with 16 bases left between them. The V gene's germline CDR1 is GTSNPN and CDR2 SVGIG (reference sequence). The full variable domain, completed using reference TRBV30 and TRBJ1-2, is SQTIHQWPATLVQPVGSPLSLECTVEGTSNPNLYWYRQAAGRGLQLLFYSVGIGQISSEVPQNLSASRPQDRQFILSSKKLLLSDSGFYLCAWSVIPGVGGYTFGSGTRLTVV.

This clone was seen just once. This sequence joins TRBV7-2 and TRBJ2-7; 11 bases match TRBD2. This CDR3 has 14 residues. Germline V CDR1 and CDR2: SGHTA, FQGNSA. The V gene end was trimmed by 5 bases and the J gene end by 5 bases; junction bases not matched to a gene: 5. CDR3 DNA sequence: TGTGCCAGCAGCCCCGTAGCGGGAGGGAACGAGCAGTACTTC. It is translated as CASSPVAGGNEQYF.

The chain couples TRBV7-2 to TRBJ2-7, with D possibly TRBD2 on 6 matching bases. Trimming shortened V by 5 bases and J by 0 bases, and 14 bases separated the two germline ends. CDR3 length: 15 residues. Germline-derived CDR1 and CDR2 are SGHTA and FQGNSA. DNA of the CDR3: TGTGCCAGCAGCCCAGCGGGTGTGATCTCCTACGAGCAGTACTTC. Protein product: CASSPAGVISYEQYF. Full variable domain (outside the CDR3, taken from reference TRBV7-2 and TRBJ2-7): GAGVSQSPSNKVTEKGKDVELRCDPISGHTALYWYRQSLGQGLEFLIYFQGNSAPDKSGLPSDRFSAERTGGSVSTLTIQRTQQEDSAVYLCASSPAGVISYEQYFGPGTRLTVT.

J is TRBJ2-2 and V is TRBV19; D gene unclear. CDR1 is LNHDA and CDR2 is SQIVND in the germline V gene (reference sequence). This CDR3 has 13 amino acids. V gave up 8 bases and J gave up 6 bases, with 13 bases separating them. The CDR3 sequence: CASGAIRAGELFF. The CDR3 DNA reads TGTGCCAGTGGCGCGATTCGAGCCGGGGAGCTGTTTTTT.

The rearrangement joins TRBV7-9 to TRBJ2-4, with 8 bases identical to TRBD1. The CDR3 loop spans 16 amino acids. Germline assignment: CDR1 SEHNR and CDR2 FQNEAQ (reference sequence). The V gene end was trimmed by 5 bases and the J gene end by 1 base; junction bases not matched to a gene: 7. In DNA, the CDR3 is TGTGCCAGCAGCCTTTCAGGGGGCGACGCCAAAAACATTCAGTACTTC. It translates to CASSLSGGDAKNIQYF.

V usage is TRBV2 and J usage is TRBJ2-3; D may be TRBD1 or TRBD2 (6 bases each). Germline CDR1 reads SNHLY; CDR2 reads FYNNEI. V dropped 6 bases and J dropped 9 bases, with 13 bases sitting between them. CDR3 length: 12 residues. In DNA, the CDR3 is TGTGCCAGCAGGGGGGCGACTAGAACGCAGTATTTT. This translates into CASRGATRTQYF.

The chain recombines TRBV2 with TRBJ2-2, with TRBD1 matching 7 bases. The junction had 3 bases not matched to a gene; V was cut back by 7 bases and J by 1 base. This CDR3 region has 14 residues. Germline V gene sequence: CDR1 SNHLY, CDR2 FYNNEI. CDR3 nucleotides: TGTGCCAGCACGGGACAGATGAACACCGGGGAGCTGTTTTTT. The encoded protein is CASTGQMNTGELFF.

This sequence joins TRBV30 and TRBJ2-3, with D hard to call. V lost 2 bases to trimming and J lost 1 base, with 10 bases between them. The CDR3 has 14 residues. Per germline, CDR1 GTSNPN and CDR2 SVGIG (reference sequence). The CDR3 is CAWSPGWGTDTQYF. The CDR3 nucleotides are TGTGCCTGGAGTCCCGGCTGGGGCACAGATACGCAGTATTTT.

V and J are TRBV2 and TRBJ2-1; D is ambiguous. Germline V gene data show CDR1 as SNHLY and CDR2 as FYNNEI. The CDR3 runs to 14 residues. Trimming stripped 4 bases from V and 7 bases from J, with 14 bases between. Here the CDR3 reads CASSVPGPFNEQFF. CDR3 sequence (DNA): TGTGCCAGCAGTGTGCCGGGCCCTTTTAATGAGCAGTTCTTC.

The chain couples TRBV7-2 to TRBJ2-1, with TRBD2 identical over 9 bases. CDR1 is SGHTA and CDR2 is FQGNSA in the germline V gene. There are 16 residues in the CDR3. Trimming took 5 bases from V and 7 from J; bases not matched to a gene: 12. The CDR3 loop is CASSGLGGRAGNEQFF. The CDR3 nucleotides read TGTGCCAGCAGCGGGCTCGGCGGGAGGGCCGGGAATGAGCAGTTCTTC.

V and J are TRBV9 and TRBJ2-5; a possible D gene is TRBD2 (5 bases). V was shortened by 0 bases and J by 2 bases, with 17 bases between the two germline ends. The germline CDR1 and CDR2 sequences are SGDLS and YYNGEE. CDR3 length equals 17 residues. DNA for the CDR3: TGTGCCAGCAGCGTAGGGACCTTGAGGGAAGGACAAGAGACCCAGTACTTC. This encodes CASSVGTLREGQETQYF.

This clone appeared once. The J gene is TRBJ1-2, the V gene TRBV5-1, with no clear D. The germline CDR1 and CDR2 sequences are SGHRS and YFSETQ. The CDR3 has 15 amino acids. V lost 0 bases, J lost 1 base, and 10 bases lay in between. The CDR3 sequence is CASSLGDGFNYGYTF. CDR3 nucleotides: TGCGCCAGCAGCTTGGGAGACGGATTTAACTATGGCTACACCTTC.

The rearrangement uses TRBV27 and TRBJ2-2; D is unresolved. CDR1 and CDR2 (germline): MNHEY, SMNVEV (reference sequence). V shed 0 bases and J shed 1 base, with 6 bases lying between them. This CDR3 spans 15 amino acids. The DNA of the CDR3 is TGTGCCAGCAGTTTATCCGGTATGAACACCGGGGAGCTGTTTTTT. This translates into CASSLSGMNTGELFF.